This T cell receptor (beta chain) was obtained from a study of CD8+ T cells in alopecia areata. The V end was cut by 4 bases, the J end by 0 bases, with 12 bases between. Germline-derived CDR1 and CDR2 are FNHDT and SITEND (reference sequence). This CDR3 is built from 15 residues. A sort of pooled cutaneous lymph node cells used CD4, CD8alpha, NKG2D, NKG2ACE and other stains. Comment on this clone: The genes and germline here are from mouse. With the read ending 4 residues before the CDR3 end, the germline J gene is used to fill in that end.

Sequencing templates came from extracted RNA that was reverse transcribed into cDNA. Some clones are missing from TCRdb's copy, which holds only in-frame ones; the method was immunoSEQ multiplex PCR. The sample is made up of 270,000 or so clones, none counted only once. The clonotype comes from a C3H/HeJ mouse with alopecia areata. For this mouse line, the MHC haplotype is H2-k. V is TRBV19 and J is TRBJ2-3, with unresolved D. The sample comprised CD4+ T cells sorted from a lymph node. The CDR3 sequence is CASSSLTTSAETLYF. CDR3 DNA, as far as it was read: TGTGCCAGCAGTTCCTTGACAACTAGTGCAGAA.